Listed below are T cell receptor beta chains from one sample, sequenced in a study of T cells in Graves' hyperthyroidism and ophthalmopathy. TCRdb re-analysed the multiplex PCR reads in MiXCR, keeping a single row per CDR3 protein. Of over 350,000 distinct CDR3 sequences listed, roughly 14% were seen once; the top ten hold about 13%. Sequenced material: blood. The receptors come from a man aged 18-30 years with Graves' ophthalmopathy. Both conserved end residues are trimmed from each CDR3. A D gene is named only where the DNA matches it firmly.

TRBJ2-7	TRBV9	TRBD1	ASSSVGQGSQY
TRBJ2-5	TRBV7-9	TRBD2	ASSPFDGGAGETQY
TRBJ1-2	TRBV7-9	TRBD1	ASSLSAGGGRGYT
TRBJ1-1	TRBV6-1	.	ASSVQPTEAF
TRBJ2-3	TRBV20-1	.	SAPEPSSTDTQY
TRBJ2-3	TRBV28	.	ASSLGDRSTDTQY
TRBJ1-5	TRBV6-5	TRBD1	ASSSRGRGNQPQH
TRBJ2-2	TRBV25-1	TRBD1	ASSEYATGVTGELF
TRBJ2-7	TRBV5-4	TRBD2	ASKGGGPNSYEQY
TRBJ2-1	TRBV5-1	.	ASSLDGNSYNEQF
TRBJ2-3	TRBV5-1	.	ASSWRDGDTDTQY
TRBJ1-5	TRBV6-1	.	ASSATQALYSNQPQH
TRBJ2-2	TRBV12-3/TRBV12-4	.	ASSLVLFGELF
TRBJ1-1	TRBV4-1	.	ASSQAIPGFGTEAF
TRBJ1-2	TRBV10-3	.	ATQSPGAGGYT
TRBJ2-7	TRBV29-1	TRBD2	SVEGTSGSHEQY
TRBJ2-7	TRBV29-1	.	SVEERGSRYEQY
TRBJ2-4	TRBV7-8	TRBD2	ASRSSGGNIQY
TRBJ1-4	TRBV20-1	.	SARDEWSRAYNEKLF
TRBJ2-3	TRBV27	.	ASSLRTIETDTQY
TRBJ2-1	TRBV6-2/TRBV6-3	TRBD2	ASSYRTSGFQF
TRBJ2-7	TRBV11-2	.	ASSTQRSRRAQY
TRBJ2-1	TRBV5-1	TRBD2	ASRDQRGVNEQF
TRBJ1-1	TRBV19	.	ASRQAVTEAF
TRBJ1-2	TRBV4-1	TRBD1	ASSQGQVGYGYT
TRBJ2-3	TRBV4-2	.	ASSLFAVADTQY
TRBJ2-7	TRBV30	.	AWSVFTHTSYEQY
TRBJ2-7	TRBV7-2	.	ASSLTEGVEQY
TRBJ2-1	TRBV24-1	TRBD2	ATSDGLAGQVQF
TRBJ1-2	TRBV7-9	.	ASSLAQASRDGYT
TRBJ2-1	TRBV5-6	TRBD2	ASSLVGTSAF
TRBJ2-5	TRBV6-1	TRBD1	ASHADRAETQY
TRBJ2-1	TRBV7-8	TRBD2	ASSPSVRASGRYKGGNEQF
TRBJ1-5	TRBV6-1	.	ASSYSAGGGQPQH
TRBJ1-5	TRBV3-1	.	ASSQDWGREQH
TRBJ2-7	TRBV7-2	.	ASSLNPRGEYEQY
TRBJ1-6	TRBV2	.	ASSGDLNSPLH
TRBJ2-5	TRBV7-6	TRBD1	ASSPLQGPQETQY
TRBJ2-3	TRBV5-1	.	ASSFGRDTQY
TRBJ2-7	TRBV5-5	TRBD1	ASSGSGGAGYEQY
TRBJ2-7	TRBV7-9	TRBD1	ASSLLTGESSYEQY
TRBJ1-3	TRBV12-3/TRBV12-4	.	ASSLIEPDGNSGNTIY
TRBJ2-1	TRBV19	TRBD2	ASSTWTSGSGEQF
TRBJ2-2	TRBV7-8	.	ASSLVGGWELF
TRBJ2-1	TRBV3-1	.	ASSQAGAGGNEQF
TRBJ2-5	TRBV25-1	.	ASSEVNQETQY
TRBJ2-7	TRBV5-1	.	ASSRGGQGAYEQY
TRBJ2-3	TRBV2	.	ASSAREARGTDTQY
TRBJ2-7	TRBV11-2	TRBD1	ASSLAKKRDRGSEQY
TRBJ2-5	TRBV3-1	.	ASSRLSPIEEETQY
TRBJ2-1	TRBV5-1	.	ASSLVRATYNEQF
TRBJ2-7	TRBV29-1	TRBD1	SVRGDRGYEQY
TRBJ1-2	TRBV15	TRBD1	ATSIQSDRGGYT
TRBJ2-7	TRBV2	.	ASSEALLAMGTYEQY
TRBJ2-3	TRBV5-1	TRBD1	ASSSLGQGSDTQY
TRBJ1-1	TRBV6-5	.	ASSYLAGQNTEAF